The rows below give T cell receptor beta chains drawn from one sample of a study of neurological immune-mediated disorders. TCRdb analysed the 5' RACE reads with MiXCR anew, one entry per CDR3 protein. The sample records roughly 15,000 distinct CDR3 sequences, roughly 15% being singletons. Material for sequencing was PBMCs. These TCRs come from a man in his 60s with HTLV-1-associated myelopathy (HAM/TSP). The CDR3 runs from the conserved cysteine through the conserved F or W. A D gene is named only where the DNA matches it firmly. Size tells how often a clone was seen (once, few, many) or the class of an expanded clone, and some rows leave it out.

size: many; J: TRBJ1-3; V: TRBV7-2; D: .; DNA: TGTGCCAGCAGCTTAGGGGGGGGGAACACCATATATTTT; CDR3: CASSLGGGNTIYF
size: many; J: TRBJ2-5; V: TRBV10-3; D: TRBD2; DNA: TGTGCCATCAGTGAAGTAGCGGGGGTACAAGAGACCCAGTACTTC; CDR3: CAISEVAGVQETQYF
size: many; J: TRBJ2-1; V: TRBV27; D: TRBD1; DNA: TGTGCCAGCAGTTTGACAGGGACGAATGAGCAGTTCTTC; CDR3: CASSLTGTNEQFF
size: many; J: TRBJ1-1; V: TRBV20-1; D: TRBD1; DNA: TGCAGTGCGGCATCCGGGACAGGGAAAATGAACACTGAAGCTTTCTTT; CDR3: CSAASGTGKMNTEAFF
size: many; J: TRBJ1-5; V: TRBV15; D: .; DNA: TGTGCCACCAGCCGAGGGGGAGAGGGTCAGCCCCAGCATTTT; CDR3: CATSRGGEGQPQHF
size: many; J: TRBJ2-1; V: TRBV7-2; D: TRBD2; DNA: TGTGCCAGCAATCTGCGGGAGAACAATGAGCAGTTCTTC; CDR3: CASNLRENNEQFF
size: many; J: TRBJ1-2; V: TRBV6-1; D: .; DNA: TGTGCCAGCAGTGAAGGACCGAGCTCTAACTATGGCTACACCTTC; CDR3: CASSEGPSSNYGYTF
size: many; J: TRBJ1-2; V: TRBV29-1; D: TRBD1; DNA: TGCAGCGTGGAAGTCTACAGGGGCTATGGCTACACCTTC; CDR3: CSVEVYRGYGYTF
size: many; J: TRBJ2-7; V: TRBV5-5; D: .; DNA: TGTGCCAGCAGCCTGACTAGAGGGTCTCCCTTTATTTCTTTCTACGAGCAGTACTTC; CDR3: CASSLTRGSPFISFYEQYF
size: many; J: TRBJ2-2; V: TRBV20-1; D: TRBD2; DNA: TGCAGTGCAAGGACTAGCGGGGGCCTGAACACCGGGGAGCTGTTTTTT; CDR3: CSARTSGGLNTGELFF
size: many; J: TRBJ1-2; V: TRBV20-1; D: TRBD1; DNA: TGCAGTGCCGAGGGGGGACAGGGAAGAAGCGGCTACACCTTC; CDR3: CSAEGGQGRSGYTF
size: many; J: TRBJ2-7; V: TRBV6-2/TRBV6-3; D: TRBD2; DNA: TGTGCCAGCAGTTACTCAGCGGGGACTTTAAATTACGAGCAGTACTTC; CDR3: CASSYSAGTLNYEQYF
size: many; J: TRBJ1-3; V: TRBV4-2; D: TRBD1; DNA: TGTGCCAGCACCTCTCTTGCCGGGACAGCCTCTGGAAACACCATATATTTT; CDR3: CASTSLAGTASGNTIYF
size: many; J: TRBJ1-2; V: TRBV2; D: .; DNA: TGTGCCAGCAGCCCAGGAGCAGGGCCCTATGGCTACACCTTC; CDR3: CASSPGAGPYGYTF
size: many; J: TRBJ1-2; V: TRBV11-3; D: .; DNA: TGTGCCAGCAGCCCCAAGTCCAACTATGGCTACACCTTC; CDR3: CASSPKSNYGYTF
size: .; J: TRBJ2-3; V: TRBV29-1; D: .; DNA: TGCAGCGTCAAGTCATGGAGTCCCTCAGATACGCAGTATTTT; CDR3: CSVKSWSPSDTQYF